The 21 T cell receptor beta chains below were found in one sample sequenced in a study of T cells after yellow fever vaccination. Via MiXCR, TCRdb re-called the 5' RACE reads, giving one row per CDR3 protein. The table records approximately 550,000 distinct CDR3 sequences, 15% to 20% of them present only once. The specimen comprised PBMCs, sampled 15 days after the yellow fever booster vaccination. These TCRs come from a man aged 25-40 years who received the YFV17D yellow fever vaccine.

The V and J genes are TRBV20-1 and TRBJ2-1, with unresolved D. The ends were cut back, 6 bases at V and 10 bases at J, with 13 bases in the middle. The CDR3 totals 11 residues. The germline V gene has CDR1 DFQATT and CDR2 SNEGSKA (reference sequence). CDR3 bases: TGCAGTGCCACCTACCTTCGGGAGCAGTTCTTC. Residues: CSATYLREQFF.

V usage is TRBV7-9 and J usage is TRBJ1-6; D gene unclear. The CDR3 runs 14 residues. Germline-derived CDR1 and CDR2 are SEHNR and FQNEAQ (reference sequence). Trimming removed 3 bases from V and 4 bases from J, with 7 bases in between. CDR3 in DNA: TGTGCCAGCAGCTTGGACCAATATAATTCACCCCTCCACTTT. Its protein is CASSLDQYNSPLHF.

The sample holds a few counts of this clonotype. The chain has TRBV20-1 and TRBJ1-2, with D possibly TRBD1 on 6 matching bases. The CDR3 has 12 amino acids. Germline CDR1 and CDR2: DFQATT and SNEGSKA (reference sequence). V dropped 5 bases and J dropped 4 bases, with 11 bases sitting between them. CDR3 coding DNA: TGCAGTGCTCAGGGGTCCGTCTATGGCTACACCTTC. Encoded protein: CSAQGSVYGYTF.

The V call is TRBV7-2, the J call TRBJ2-1; TRBD2 agrees at 7 bases. Trimming took 0 bases from V and 8 from J; bases not matched to a gene: 7. CDR3 length: 15 residues. CDR1 SGHTA and CDR2 FQGNSA come from the germline V gene. CDR3 nucleotide sequence: TGTGCCAGCAGCTTAGCCGTGGGAGGGTGGGATGAGCAGTTCTTC. It codes for CASSLAVGGWDEQFF. The full variable domain, with the rest looked up from reference TRBV7-2 and TRBJ2-1, is GAGVSQSPSNKVTEKGKDVELRCDPISGHTALYWYRQSLGQGLEFLIYFQGNSAPDKSGLPSDRFSAERTGGSVSTLTIQRTQQEDSAVYLCASSLAVGGWDEQFFGPGTRLTVL.

This clonotype has only a few counts. The chain has TRBV24-1 and TRBJ2-5; D remains ambiguous. The CDR3 runs to 12 residues. Per germline, CDR1 KGHDR and CDR2 SFDVKD. The ends were cut back, 3 bases at V and 5 bases at J, with 6 bases in the middle. CDR3 sequence reads: CATSDGTETQYF. CDR3 DNA sequence: TGTGCCACCAGTGATGGAACCGAGACCCAGTACTTC.

The V and J genes are TRBV18 and TRBJ2-4; D possibly corresponds to TRBD2 (6 bases). Germline V gives CDR1 KGHSH, CDR2 LQKENI. V lost 6 bases and J lost 8, with 17 bases in between. This CDR3 is built from 14 residues. The CDR3 protein is CASSPHGGSDIQYF. The DNA for the CDR3 is TGTGCCAGCTCCCCTCACGGGGGTTCAGACATTCAGTACTTC.

The table lists this clonotype with many counts. The chain combines TRBV6-1 with TRBJ2-1; 8 nucleotides align to TRBD1. The CDR3 runs to 16 residues. Germline CDR1 and CDR2: MNHNS and SASEGT. V lost 2 bases, J lost 4 bases, and 7 bases stayed unmatched. For the CDR3, the DNA is TGTGCCAGCAGTGAATTTCACAGGGGGACGTACAATGAGCAGTTCTTC. It codes for CASSEFHRGTYNEQFF.

This clonotype occurred a few times. The chain employs TRBV5-1 and TRBJ2-3; D is perhaps TRBD2 (6 bases). This CDR3 spans 15 amino acids. V was trimmed by 0 bases and J by 5 bases, leaving 13 bases between them. Germline CDR1 SGHRS, CDR2 YFSETQ. CDR3 amino acids: CASSLEGSGVDTQYF. CDR3 coding DNA: TGCGCCAGCAGCTTGGAAGGTAGCGGCGTAGATACGCAGTATTTT.

A word on this clonotype: At one end, the junction sequence differs from germline, possibly due to a read error. V usage is TRBV11-2 and J usage is TRBJ2-7, with a weak D call TRBD2 (5 bases). CDR1 and CDR2 (germline): SGHAT, FQNNGV. CDR3 length equals 13 residues. CDR3 nucleotide sequence: TGTGCCAGCAGCTTAGGTGGAGGCTACGGGCAGTACTTC. It yields the protein CASSLGGGYGQYF.

This clonotype was counted between two and nine times. The chain recombines TRBV30 with TRBJ2-1, with TRBD2 matching over 14 bases. V dropped 1 base and J dropped 8; count of bases not matched to a gene: 7. The CDR3 loop spans 16 amino acids. Germline-derived CDR1 and CDR2 are GTSNPN and SVGIG (reference sequence). CDR3: CAWSGGTSGSYYEQFF. In DNA, the CDR3 is TGTGCCTGGAGTGGGGGGACTAGCGGGAGTTACTATGAGCAGTTCTTC.

The chain has TRBV18 and TRBJ1-1; 9 nucleotides match TRBD1. The germline V gene has CDR1 KGHSH and CDR2 LQKENI. The trim removed 8 bases at V and 4 bases at J, leaving 5 bases unmatched. The CDR3 runs to 13 residues. The CDR3 here is CASLGQGGTEAFF. The CDR3 DNA is TGTGCCAGCCTGGGACAGGGCGGCACTGAAGCTTTCTTT.

This clonotype has a handful of counts. Here the CDR3 reads CASSEYFLSGKAENEQFF. CDR3 DNA: TGTGCCAGCAGTGAATATTTCCTTAGCGGGAAGGCAGAAAATGAGCAGTTCTTC. This chain connects TRBV25-1 to TRBJ2-1; 8 bases fit TRBD2. CDR1 and CDR2 from the germline V gene are MGHDK and SYGVNS. V lost 0 bases to trimming and J lost 7 bases; unmatched junction nucleotides: 14. This CDR3 is 18 amino acids long.

The V and J genes are TRBV5-1 and TRBJ1-2, with 7 bases lining up with TRBD1. The CDR3 runs to 15 residues. Germline V gene lookup returns CDR1 SGHRS and CDR2 YFSETQ. The trim removed 2 bases at V and 3 bases at J, leaving 7 bases unmatched. The CDR3 loop reads CASSFSGGADYGYTF. The CDR3 nucleotides read TGCGCCAGCAGCTTCTCAGGGGGAGCGGACTATGGCTACACCTTC.

V usage is TRBV7-9 and J usage is TRBJ2-2; 7 nucleotides line up with TRBD2. J lost 5 bases, V lost 8 bases, and 11 bases had no gene match. The CDR3 has 15 amino acids. CDR1 and CDR2 (germline): SEHNR, FQNEAQ (reference sequence). The CDR3 DNA follows: TGTGCCAGCGCGGGGAGGGACTACCCAACCGGGGAGCTGTTTTTT. Translating it yields CASAGRDYPTGELFF.

This clonotype has a handful of counts. The V call is TRBV5-4, the J call TRBJ2-7; weak D call: TRBD2 (5 bases). The germline V and J ends were trimmed by 0 bases and 1 base, with 11 bases remaining between them. Germline CDR1 SGHNT, CDR2 YYREEE (reference sequence). This CDR3 is 15 amino acids long. CDR3: CASSLGTPGSYEQYF. CDR3 bases: TGTGCCAGCAGCTTGGGGACTCCCGGTTCCTACGAGCAGTACTTC.

This clonotype has at least ten counts. As DNA, the CDR3 is TGCGCCAGCAGCTTGGTAGACAGGGTGCAGACCCAGTACTTC. As protein: CASSLVDRVQTQYF. The chain has TRBV5-1 and TRBJ2-5, with 7 bases matching TRBD1. The V gene's germline CDR1 is SGHRS and CDR2 YFSETQ. V gave up 0 bases and J gave up 6 bases; unmatched junction bases: 5. The CDR3 is 14 amino acids.

The chain couples TRBV12-3 or TRBV12-4 to TRBJ1-5, with D perhaps TRBD1 (6 bases). The length of the CDR3 is 15 residues. Trimming cost V 6 bases and J 7 bases, with 19 bases left between them. The CDR3 DNA is TGTGCCAGCAGAAACGGCGGGGGCAGGAAACAGCCCCAGCATTTT. Its protein product is CASRNGGGRKQPQHF.

V gene TRBV12-3 or TRBV12-4 combines with J gene TRBJ2-7, with unresolved D. The CDR3 is made up of 15 amino acids. Trimming took off 8 bases at V and 7 bases at J, with 24 bases between the two ends. CDR3 DNA sequence: TGTGCCAGCGGAGATAGAAGACACCCGCTTAGTGAGCAGTACTTC. This codes for CASGDRRHPLSEQYF.

V and J are TRBV30 and TRBJ2-1, with unresolved D. V was cut by 2 bases and J by 7 bases, with 15 bases left in between. The length of the CDR3 is 14 residues. Germline V gene lookup returns CDR1 GTSNPN and CDR2 SVGIG (reference sequence). CDR3 nucleotides: TGTGCCTGGAGTAGAGTAGCTGGGTGGAATGAGCAGTTCTTC. Translated, it gives CAWSRVAGWNEQFF.

The sample holds a few counts of this clonotype. The CDR3 DNA is TGTGCCAGCAGCACCCGACTAGCGGGAGGAGATACGCAGTATTTT. Translation: CASSTRLAGGDTQYF. The genes are TRBV11-2 and TRBJ2-3, with TRBD2 identical over 13 bases. This CDR3 contains 15 residues. V lost 5 bases, J lost 5 bases, and 4 bases stayed unmatched. Germline V gene data show CDR1 as SGHAT and CDR2 as FQNNGV. Based on the CDR3 plus reference TRBV11-2 and TRBJ2-3, the full variable domain is EAGVAQSPRYKIIEKRQSVAFWCNPISGHATLYWYQQILGQGPKLLIQFQNNGVVDDSQLPKDRFSAERLKGVDSTLKIQPAKLEDSAVYLCASSTRLAGGDTQYFGPGTRLTVL.

This clonotype was detected a few times. V is TRBV28 and J is TRBJ1-5; tentatively, D is TRBD1 (6 bases). The CDR3 contains 16 residues. In germline, CDR1 is MDHEN, CDR2 SYDVKM. Trimming took 5 bases from V and 1 from J, leaving 15 bases between them. CDR3 sequence (DNA): TGTGCCAGCAGTCCTATTCGACAGGCCAGCAATCAGCCCCAGCATTTT. Translation: CASSPIRQASNQPQHF.